Below are 23 T cell receptor beta chains sequenced from a single sample in a study of T cell responses to AZD1222 COVID-19 vaccine. Only in-frame clones appear in the TCRdb table, and some are missing; sequencing was by immunoSEQ multiplex PCR. This sample has just over 150,000 clones, with around 86% found just once. The sample was peripheral blood, taken 28 days after the second AZD1222 dose. The receptors were gathered from an adult who received the AZD1222 COVID-19 vaccine.

This chain connects TRBV3-1 (or the pseudogene TRBV3-2) to TRBJ2-5; possible D gene TRBD2, 6 bases. Germline V gene data show CDR1 as LGHDT and CDR2 as YNNKEL (reference sequence). The CDR3 consists of 15 residues. Deletions cut 3 bases from V and 2 bases from J, with 13 bases between. The CDR3 region has the DNA TGTGCCAGCAGCCATTGGGCTAGCGCACAAGAGACCCAGTACTTC. It encodes CASSHWASAQETQYF.

The V gene is TRBV7-9, the J gene TRBJ2-3, with D possibly being TRBD1 or TRBD2 (5 bases each). Germline V lookup: CDR1 SEHNR, CDR2 FQNEAQ (reference sequence). Trimming removed 5 bases from V and 3 bases from J, with 15 bases in between. There are 15 residues in the CDR3. CDR3 region: CASSVLGVRTDTQYF. The CDR3 DNA is TGTGCCAGCAGCGTACTAGGGGTTCGGACAGATACGCAGTATTTT. Full variable domain (missing parts from reference TRBV7-9 and TRBJ2-3): DTGVSQNPRHKITKRGQNVTFRCDPISEHNRLYWYRQTLGQGPEFLTYFQNEAQLEKSRLLSDRFSAERPKGSFSTLEIQRTEQGDSAMYLCASSVLGVRTDTQYFGPGTRLTVL.

This clone was picked up one time. V usage is TRBV7-9 and J usage is TRBJ2-1, with D perhaps matching TRBD1 or TRBD2 (6 bases each). The germline CDR1 and CDR2 sequences are SEHNR and FQNEAQ (reference sequence). This CDR3 comprises 15 residues. V was cut by 5 bases and J by 0 bases, with 11 bases left in between. CDR3 sequence (DNA): TGTGCCAGCAGCAGGGGGGCGAGCTCCTACAATGAGCAGTTCTTC. This sequence encodes CASSRGASSYNEQFF.

The genes are TRBV14 and TRBJ1-6; TRBD1 agrees at 7 bases. Germline V gene data show CDR1 as SGHDN and CDR2 as FVKESK. Germline trimming cut 4 bases from V and 4 bases from J; bases unmatched to any gene: 4. The CDR3 has 15 residues. The CDR3 nucleotides read TGTGCCAGCAGCCCCAGGGACAGTTATAATTCACCCCTCCACTTT. Residues: CASSPRDSYNSPLHF.

V and J are TRBV24-1 and TRBJ2-1; 10 bases fit TRBD2. This CDR3 is 16 amino acids long. Germline loops: CDR1 KGHDR, CDR2 SFDVKD. With 6 bases clipped from V and 3 bases from J, the junction kept 7 bases outside the gene matches. The CDR3 nucleotides read TGTGCCACCAGTCGAAGCGGACTAGCGGTCTACAATGAGCAGTTCTTC. Translation: CATSRSGLAVYNEQFF.

The chain combines TRBV19 with TRBJ1-3; maybe TRBD1 (5 bases). Germline V gene data show CDR1 as LNHDA and CDR2 as SQIVND (reference sequence). There are 15 residues in the CDR3. The V end lost 3 bases, the J end lost 0 bases, and 9 bases lay between the germline ends. CDR3 in amino acids: CASSIRQTSGNTIYF. DNA of the CDR3: TGTGCCAGTAGTATCCGACAGACCTCTGGAAACACCATATATTTT. The whole variable domain, remainder taken from reference TRBV19 and TRBJ1-3, is DGGITQSPKYLFRKEGQNVTLSCEQNLNHDAMYWYRQDPGQGLRLIYYSQIVNDFQKGDIAEGYSVSREKKESFPLTVTSAQKNPTAFYLCASSIRQTSGNTIYFGEGSWLTVV.

Written as DNA, the CDR3 is TGTGCCAGCAGCTTAACCAACACAGATACGCAGTATTTT. Translated, it gives CASSLTNTDTQYF. The rearrangement uses TRBV7-2 and TRBJ2-3; D gene ambiguous. The V gene lost 2 bases and the J gene lost 2 bases, with 5 bases spanning the gap. The CDR3 consists of 13 residues. Germline V CDR1 and CDR2: SGHTA, FQGNSA.

The chain has TRBV29-1 and TRBJ2-1; no reliable D call. Per germline, CDR1 SQVTM and CDR2 ANQGSEA. With 4 bases removed from V and 12 bases from J, the gap between germline ends came to 19 bases. This CDR3 has 13 amino acids. CDR3: CSVGQRQTGWQFF. The CDR3 DNA reads TGCAGCGTTGGCCAGAGGCAGACGGGCTGGCAGTTCTTC.

The rearrangement links TRBV15 to TRBJ2-1; D call uncertain. The CDR3 has 14 residues. The germline V and J ends were trimmed by 0 bases and 4 bases, with 7 bases remaining between them. CDR1 and CDR2 from the germline V gene are LNHNV and YYDKDF (reference sequence). CDR3 DNA: TGTGCCACCAGCAGAGATCGTAGGTACAATGAGCAGTTCTTC. Translation: CATSRDRRYNEQFF. The full variable domain, its missing parts supplied by reference TRBV15 and TRBJ2-1, is DAMVIQNPRYQVTQFGKPVTLSCSQTLNHNVMYWYQQKSSQAPKLLFHYYDKDFNNEADTPDNFQSRRPNTSFCFLDIRSPGLGDTAMYLCATSRDRRYNEQFFGPGTRLTVL.

The chain links TRBV12-3 or TRBV12-4 to TRBJ2-1; tentatively, D is TRBD1 (6 bases). V lost 6 bases, J lost 9 bases, and 9 bases lay in between. The CDR3 covers 11 residues. CDR3 sequence (DNA): TGTGCCAGCAGGGGGGCCCGTGAGCAGTTCTTC. Translation gives CASRGAREQFF.

V is TRBV20-1 and J is TRBJ2-5, with D uncertain. The germline V and J ends were trimmed by 5 bases and 1 base, with 2 bases remaining between them. Germline V gives CDR1 DFQATT, CDR2 SNEGSKA (reference sequence). This CDR3 has 10 residues. CDR3 residues: CSAFQETQYF. For the CDR3, the DNA is TGCAGTGCTTTCCAAGAGACCCAGTACTTC.

The chain is built from TRBV7-2 and TRBJ2-7; D is possibly TRBD1 or TRBD2 (5 bases each). The germline V gene encodes CDR1 SGHTA and CDR2 FQGNSA. The length of the CDR3 is 14 residues. V shed 6 bases and J shed 3 bases, with 15 bases lying between them. CDR3 region: CASSLPLGVYEQYF. The CDR3 nucleotides read TGTGCCAGCAGTCTTCCTTTGGGGGTCTACGAGCAGTACTTC.

Only a few counts were recorded for this clone. J is TRBJ1-1 and V is TRBV28; D remains ambiguous. The CDR3 is 15 residues long. Germline V gene data show CDR1 as MDHEN and CDR2 as SYDVKM. Trimming took 5 bases from V and 5 from J, leaving 18 bases between them. The CDR3 nucleotides read TGTGCCAGCAGTCCCTCAAAAGGGCGGCGTACTGAAGCTTTCTTT. This encodes CASSPSKGRRTEAFF.

This chain uses TRBV19 with TRBJ1-5, with D unresolved. The CDR3 has 15 amino acids. Germline lookup yields CDR1 LNHDA and CDR2 SQIVND (reference sequence). Deletions cut 3 bases from V and 0 bases from J, with 9 bases between. This chain's CDR3 is CASSIRGNSNQPQHF. The CDR3 region has the DNA TGTGCCAGTAGTATTCGAGGCAATAGCAATCAGCCCCAGCATTTT. The full variable domain, completed using reference TRBV19 and TRBJ1-5, is DGGITQSPKYLFRKEGQNVTLSCEQNLNHDAMYWYRQDPGQGLRLIYYSQIVNDFQKGDIAEGYSVSREKKESFPLTVTSAQKNPTAFYLCASSIRGNSNQPQHFGDGTRLSIL.

The V gene is TRBV7-3, the J gene TRBJ2-7; D is unresolved. This CDR3 has 15 amino acids. The germline V and J ends were trimmed by 2 bases and 3 bases, with 14 bases remaining between them. From germline, CDR1 is SGHTA and CDR2 FQGTGA. The CDR3 is CASSLGSSANYEQYF. The CDR3 nucleotides read TGTGCCAGCAGCTTAGGCAGTAGTGCCAACTACGAGCAGTACTTC.

This chain connects TRBV25-1 to TRBJ2-5, with 11 bases matching TRBD2. The CDR3 sequence is 14 residues long. V lost 7 bases and J lost 2; bases outside the gene matches: 3. Germline V gene sequence: CDR1 MGHDK, CDR2 SYGVNS. The CDR3 reads CASIRLAGQETQYF. DNA of the CDR3: TGTGCCAGCATCCGACTAGCGGGGCAAGAGACCCAGTACTTC.

This clone was detected only a few times. At the DNA level, this CDR3 is encoded by other sequences in the same sample as well. The chain is built from TRBV29-1 and TRBJ1-1; D gene uncertain. V was pared by 7 bases and J by 0 bases, with 3 bases between. Per the germline V gene, CDR1 is SQVTM and CDR2 is ANQGSEA. The length of the CDR3 is 10 residues. The CDR3 DNA sequence: TGCAGCGCGTTGAACACTGAAGCTTTCTTT. Protein: CSALNTEAFF.

The chain recombines TRBV28 with TRBJ1-2; 8 nucleotides match TRBD1. Germline CDR1 is MDHEN and CDR2 is SYDVKM. The CDR3 length is 15 residues. V lost 8 bases to trimming and J lost 0 bases; unmatched junction nucleotides: 8. As DNA, the CDR3 is TGTGCCAGCTACCGGCCGGACAGGGCTAACTATGGCTACACCTTC. It encodes CASYRPDRANYGYTF.

DNA for the CDR3: TGTGCCAGTAGCAACTTGAGAGCATCTGGAAACACCATATATTTT. It translates to CASSNLRASGNTIYF. The chain recombines TRBV19 with TRBJ1-3, with no clear D. Germline V gene lookup returns CDR1 LNHDA and CDR2 SQIVND (reference sequence). CDR3 length equals 15 residues. The germline V and J ends were trimmed by 6 bases and 1 base, with 13 bases remaining between them.

This chain uses TRBV11-1 with TRBJ1-1, with unresolved D. The CDR3 is made up of 16 amino acids. Germline V gene lookup returns CDR1 SGHAT and CDR2 FQDESV (reference sequence). Deletions cut 1 base from V and 0 bases from J, with 12 bases between. The CDR3 reads CASSLGTASMNTEAFF. The CDR3 DNA reads as TGTGCCAGCAGCTTAGGGACCGCATCCATGAACACTGAAGCTTTCTTT.

This clone was detected once. The chain couples TRBV5-1 to TRBJ1-1; no clear D gene. This CDR3 contains 13 residues. Trimming stripped 2 bases from V and 4 bases from J, with 9 bases between. Germline assignment: CDR1 SGHRS and CDR2 YFSETQ. The CDR3 DNA reads TGCGCCAGCAGCTTTAGGATGGGCACTGAAGCTTTCTTT. Translation: CASSFRMGTEAFF.

The chain has TRBV24-1 and TRBJ2-3; no definite D call. Deletions cut 3 bases from V and 2 bases from J, with 11 bases between. The germline V gene encodes CDR1 KGHDR and CDR2 SFDVKD. The CDR3 totals 15 residues. In DNA, the CDR3 is TGTGCCACCAGTGATAAAGCGTACCACACAGATACGCAGTATTTT. Its translation is CATSDKAYHTDTQYF.

V usage is TRBV20-1 and J usage is TRBJ1-1, with D hard to call. CDR3 length: 11 residues. CDR1 and CDR2 (germline): DFQATT, SNEGSKA (reference sequence). The ends were cut back, 2 bases at V and 7 bases at J, with 8 bases in the middle. In nucleotides, the CDR3 is TGCAGTGCTAGACACGGGAATGAAGCTTTCTTT. It is translated as CSARHGNEAFF.